The 7 T cell receptor beta chains in this list originate from one sample, sequenced in a study of OX40 agonist ivuxolimab in advanced cancers. Only in-frame clones appear in the TCRdb table, and some are missing; sequencing was by immunoSEQ multiplex PCR. The sample holds 100,000 or so clones, 85% to 90% seen once. The sequences come from CD4+ or CD8+ T cells sorted from blood, collected in a trial of the OX40 agonist ivuxolimab. These receptors came from an adult with an advanced solid tumor such as melanoma, head and neck, liver or kidney cancer.

The gene calls are TRBV6-1 and TRBJ2-3; D not resolved. Looked up from germline, CDR1 is MNHNS and CDR2 is SASEGT. Trimming shortened V by 4 bases and J by 4 bases, and 3 bases separated the two germline ends. The length of the CDR3 is 11 residues. The CDR3 coding sequence is TGTGCCAGCAGTGGTCCAGATACGCAGTATTTT. It translates to CASSGPDTQYF.

The CDR3 sequence is CASSEASLRQPQHF. DNA for the CDR3: TGTGCCAGCAGTGAGGCCAGCTTACGACAGCCCCAGCATTTT. The chain recombines TRBV2 with TRBJ1-5, with D unclear. This CDR3 spans 14 amino acids. V was pared by 3 bases and J by 7 bases, with 13 bases between. Germline CDR1 SNHLY, CDR2 FYNNEI.

The rearrangement links TRBV6-6 to TRBJ2-5; 7 bases agree with TRBD2. Per the germline V gene, CDR1 is MNHNY and CDR2 is SVGAGI (reference sequence). V lost 2 bases to trimming and J lost 3 bases; unmatched junction nucleotides: 6. The CDR3 is 15 amino acids. CDR3 coding DNA: TGTGCCAGCAGTTACGGGGTGGCGGGAGAAGAGACCCAGTACTTC. This sequence encodes CASSYGVAGEETQYF.

The chain recombines TRBV6-5 with TRBJ2-2; maybe TRBD1 (5 bases). This CDR3 has 13 amino acids. Germline loops: CDR1 MNHEY, CDR2 SVGAGI. The V gene lost 2 bases and the J gene lost 5 bases, with 6 bases spanning the gap. CDR3 sequence: CASSYKGTGELFF. DNA for the CDR3: TGTGCCAGCAGTTACAAGGGGACCGGGGAGCTGTTTTTT.

The rearrangement links TRBV28 to TRBJ2-1, with D unclear. Trimming pared 6 bases from V and 6 bases from J, leaving 21 bases between. Germline CDR1 and CDR2: MDHEN and SYDVKM. CDR3 length: 16 residues. The CDR3 DNA sequence: TGTGCCAGCAGCAACCGAAGGGTAGCAGCTATCAATGAGCAGTTCTTC. It codes for CASSNRRVAAINEQFF. Using reference TRBV28 and TRBJ2-1 for the parts outside the CDR3, the full variable domain is DVKVTQSSRYLVKRTGEKVFLECVQDMDHENMFWYRQDPGLGLRLIYFSYDVKMKEKGDIPEGYSVSREKKERFSLILESASTNQTSMYLCASSNRRVAAINEQFFGPGTRLTVL.

This clone was seen once. The chain carries TRBV19 and TRBJ2-1, with a possible D match to TRBD1 (5 bases). The CDR3 totals 13 residues. The germline CDR1 and CDR2 sequences are LNHDA and SQIVND (reference sequence). With 9 bases removed from V and 4 bases from J, the gap between germline ends came to 13 bases. The CDR3 DNA is TGTGCCAGCAGCAGTGGGGCTTACAATGAGCAGTTCTTC. It codes for CASSSGAYNEQFF.

CDR3 sequence reads: CASSPTSSYEQYF. Here the CDR3 DNA reads TGTGCCAGCTCACCAACTAGTTCCTACGAGCAGTACTTC. The chain recombines TRBV18 with TRBJ2-7, with a tentative D call TRBD2 (5 bases). Germline V lookup: CDR1 KGHSH, CDR2 LQKENI. The CDR3 has 13 amino acids. With 2 bases removed from V and 1 base from J, the gap between germline ends came to 6 bases.